This T cell receptor (beta chain) was documented in a study of T cells in tumors after PD-1 blockade (dated by TCRdb to between 2019 and 2020). Concerning the study at large: Patients were excluded if they had prior checkpoint blockade, use of systemic immunosuppressants, or recent radiotherapy or other anti-cancer therapy within 4 weeks. An average of 113,528 TCR templates (range about 24,679-270,000) and fewer than 45,000 unique clonotypes was obtained for peripheral blood samples. Some patients also continued taking vismodegib 150 mg daily during anti-PD-1 treatment. Paired single-cell RNA and TCR sequencing was done in the study on site-matched tumors from patients with BCC or SCC, both before and after anti-PD-1 therapy. Patients received pembrolizumab 200 mg every 3 weeks or cemiplimab 350 mg every 2 weeks. To compare clonotypes in blood and tumor, bulk TCR sequencing was done on over nine peripheral blood samples taken from 5 patients. Clinical response was assessed using RECIST version 1.1.

Trimming costs V 7 bases and J 4 bases, and their ends lie 17 bases apart. The germline V gene encodes CDR1 LNHDA and CDR2 SQIVND (reference sequence). The CDR3 covers 15 residues, taking in both the cysteine and the phenylalanine. The retained sequence is limited to the CDR3, 45 bases, with the frame set at the first base. The time point label, as the study defines it: after anti-PD-1 therapy. Genomic DNA extracted from tumor biopsies or peripheral blood was used for bulk TCRbeta sequencing, with input ranging from roughly 616 ng to 6,500 ng. Every patient was a poor candidate for surgical resection and had histologically proven advanced or metastatic basal or squamous cell carcinoma. Of the roughly 10 patients in the basal cell carcinoma cohort, about eight underwent bulk tumor TCR sequencing. The immunoSEQ platform was used to carry out deep TCRbeta sequencing. On the authors' methods: Only productive rearrangements were exported from the immunoSEQ Analyzer for further analysis. Bulk TCRbeta clonotypes were assigned T cell phenotypes by matching to single-cell RNA+TCR-seq clones sharing the same TCRbeta sequence. Tumor enrichment of a clone was calculated by dividing the clone's tumor frequency by the clone's PBMC frequency, both taken from bulk TCR sequencing. GLIPH was used to sort TCRs into specificity groups, which are clusters of distinct TCRs that likely recognize common antigens through shared CDR3 motifs. Sourced from immuneACCESS, this table was stored by TCRdb with only in-frame sequences that have V and J called. A share of the clones is absent; for the studies checked, an unresolved V gene accounts for under half, and the remainder has no known explanation. V and J calls and clone size are copied from that table; D and trimming were computed from the DNA. For this sample there are over 20,000 clones; about 82% appear just once. In total, the top ten clones hold 9.5% to 15% of the sample.

Study-wide findings and limitations: Approximately 41% of TCR clonotypes from the tumor were detected in blood, and certain novel exhausted tumor clones were present in blood collected before treatment, which suggests recruitment from the periphery. Where the novel T cell clones came from was not identified, and possible sources could include lymphoid organs or rare unexpanded clones inside the tumor or in the tumor periphery.

This clone was observed a few times. This clone's antigen is unknown. No base qualities exist here, and no much larger clone lies one base off it. The rearrangement combines TRBV19 with TRBJ1-5; the best D guess is TRBD1, with 6 bases matching. The sequencing used PBMCs, collected after anti-PD-1 treatment. The receptor's source is a human donor with basal cell carcinoma. Read as DNA, the sequence is TGTGCCAGTACCCTGGAGGGGGGAAGGAATCAGCCCCAGCATTTT. Translated, it gives CASTLEGGRNQPQHF.